Sequencing of this TCR beta chain was carried out in a study of molecular identifiers for immune sequencing clone quantification. The wider study: Replicates split RNA from around 20,000 or 100,000 naive CD8 cells five ways, and the researchers sequenced four portions. Overall study results and limits: Clones above 20 RNA copies contained over 97% of effector molecules but under 1% of naive ones.

From the PCR reads, TCRdb called clonotypes with MiXCR, one entry per CDR3 protein. The sample yields about half a million distinct CDR3 sequences, around 23% seen once. Details on this clonotype: Its specificity is not known.

The germline CDR1 and CDR2 sequences are MGHRA and YSYEKL. The CDR3 totals 16 residues. Trimming cost V 1 base and J 5 bases; bases outside gene matches: 9. The chain recombines TRBV4-1 with TRBJ1-2; 8 bases agree with TRBD1. This TCR came from a human donor in good health. Some libraries in this study had Jurkat cell RNA spiked in. What was sequenced was naive CD8+ T cells from blood, with Jurkat cell RNA spiked in. The subset was: FACS-sorted CD8+CD4-CCR7+CD45RA+ naive T cells. CDR3 sequence reads: CASSQGGTGGGYGYTF. CDR3 coding DNA: TGCGCCAGCAGCCAAGGAGGTACAGGGGGTGGTTATGGCTACACCTTC.